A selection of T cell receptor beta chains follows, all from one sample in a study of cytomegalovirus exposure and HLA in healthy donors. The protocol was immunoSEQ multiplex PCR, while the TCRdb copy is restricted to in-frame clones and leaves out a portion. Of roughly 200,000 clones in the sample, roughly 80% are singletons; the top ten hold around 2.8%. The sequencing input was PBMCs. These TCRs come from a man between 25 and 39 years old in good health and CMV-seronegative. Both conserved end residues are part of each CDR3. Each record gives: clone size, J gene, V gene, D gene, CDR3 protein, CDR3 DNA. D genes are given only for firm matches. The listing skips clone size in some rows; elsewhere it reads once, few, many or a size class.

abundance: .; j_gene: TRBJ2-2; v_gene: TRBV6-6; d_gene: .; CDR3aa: CASSYDIPGELFF; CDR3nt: TGTGCCAGCAGTTACGACATTCCCGGGGAGCTGTTTTTT
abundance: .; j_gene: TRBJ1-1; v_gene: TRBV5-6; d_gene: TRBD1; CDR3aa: CASSLGQDREAFF; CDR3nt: TGTGCCAGCAGCTTAGGGCAGGACAGGGAAGCTTTCTTT
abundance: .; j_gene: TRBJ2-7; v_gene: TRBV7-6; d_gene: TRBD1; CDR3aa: CASSLEGAPEQYF; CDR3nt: TGTGCCAGCAGCTTAGAGGGGGCGCCTGAGCAGTACTTC
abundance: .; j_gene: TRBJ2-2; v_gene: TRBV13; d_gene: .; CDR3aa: CASSSRETFIGELFF; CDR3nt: TGTGCCAGCAGCTCTCGTGAAACATTTATCGGGGAGCTGTTTTTT
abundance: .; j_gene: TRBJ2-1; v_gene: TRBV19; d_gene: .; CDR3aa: CASSLAGRGNEQFF; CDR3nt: TGTGCCAGTAGTTTAGCAGGGCGCGGTAATGAGCAGTTCTTC
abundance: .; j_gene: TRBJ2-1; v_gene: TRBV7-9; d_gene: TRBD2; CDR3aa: CASGLGGGNEQFF; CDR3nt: TGTGCCAGCGGTCTCGGCGGGGGGAATGAGCAGTTCTTC
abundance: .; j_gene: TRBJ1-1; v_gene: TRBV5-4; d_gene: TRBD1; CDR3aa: CASRGQGGVPVEAFF; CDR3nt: TGTGCCAGCAGGGGACAGGGGGGGGTTCCGGTTGAAGCTTTCTTT
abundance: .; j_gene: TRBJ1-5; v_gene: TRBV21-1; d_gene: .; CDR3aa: CASSKDSDRPNQPQHF; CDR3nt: TGTGCCAGCAGCAAAGACAGCGACAGACCCAATCAGCCCCAGCATTTT
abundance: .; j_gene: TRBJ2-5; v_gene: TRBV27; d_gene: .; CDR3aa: CASSLGEGGALETQYF; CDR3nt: TGTGCCAGCAGCCTGGGAGAGGGGGGGGCCCTCGAGACCCAGTACTTC
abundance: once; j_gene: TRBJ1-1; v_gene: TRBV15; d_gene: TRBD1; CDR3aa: CATSRVFDRATEAFF; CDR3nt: TGTGCCACCAGCAGAGTATTTGACAGGGCCACTGAAGCTTTCTTT
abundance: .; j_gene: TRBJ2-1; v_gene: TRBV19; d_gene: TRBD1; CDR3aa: CASSTQGTRRNEQFF; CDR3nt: TGTGCCAGTAGTACACAGGGGACGCGGCGGAATGAGCAGTTCTTC
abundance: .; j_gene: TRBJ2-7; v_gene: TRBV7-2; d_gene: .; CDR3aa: CASSLRTASYEQYF; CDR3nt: TGTGCCAGCAGCTTGAGGACAGCTAGCTACGAGCAGTACTTC
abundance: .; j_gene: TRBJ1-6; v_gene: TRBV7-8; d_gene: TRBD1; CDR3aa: CASSPGTGGFGPSPLHF; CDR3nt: TGTGCCAGCAGCCCCGGGACAGGGGGCTTCGGACCTTCACCCCTCCACTTT
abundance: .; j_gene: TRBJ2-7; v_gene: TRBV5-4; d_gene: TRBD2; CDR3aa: CASSLLAGGVGEQYF; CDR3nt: TGTGCCAGCAGCCTCTTAGCGGGGGGGGTGGGTGAGCAGTACTTC
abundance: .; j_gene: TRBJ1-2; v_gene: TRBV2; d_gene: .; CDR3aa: CASSDEAQYVYGYTF; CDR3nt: TGTGCCAGCAGTGACGAGGCTCAATACGTATATGGCTACACCTTC
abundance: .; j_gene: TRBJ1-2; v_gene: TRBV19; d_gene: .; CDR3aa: CASSIGARGYTF; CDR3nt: TGTGCCAGTAGTATCGGTGCGAGAGGCTACACCTTC
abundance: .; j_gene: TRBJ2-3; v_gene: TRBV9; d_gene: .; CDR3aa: CASSVVSAGDTQYF; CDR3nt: TGTGCCAGCAGCGTAGTTTCGGCGGGAGATACGCAGTATTTT
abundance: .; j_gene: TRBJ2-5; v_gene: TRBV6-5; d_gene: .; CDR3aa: CASSGPDWLDGTQYF; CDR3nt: TGTGCCAGCAGCGGACCGGACTGGCTCGACGGTACCCAGTACTTC
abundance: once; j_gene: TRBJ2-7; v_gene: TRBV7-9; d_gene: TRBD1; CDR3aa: CASSLYRGQGFNEQYF; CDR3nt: TGTGCCAGCAGCTTATACCGGGGACAGGGGTTCAACGAGCAGTACTTC
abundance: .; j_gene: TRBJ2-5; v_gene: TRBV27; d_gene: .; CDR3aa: CASSPSRPQETQYF; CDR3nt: TGTGCCAGCAGCCCCTCCCGTCCCCAAGAGACCCAGTACTTC
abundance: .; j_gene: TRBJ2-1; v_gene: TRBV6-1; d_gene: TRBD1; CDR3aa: CASSEGTGNNEQFF; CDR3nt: TGTGCCAGCAGTGAAGGGACAGGCAACAATGAGCAGTTCTTC
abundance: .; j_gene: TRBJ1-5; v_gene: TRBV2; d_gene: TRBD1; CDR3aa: CASSVSRDRGSSNQPQHF; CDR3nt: TGTGCCAGCAGTGTTTCCCGGGACAGGGGTTCTAGCAATCAGCCCCAGCATTTT
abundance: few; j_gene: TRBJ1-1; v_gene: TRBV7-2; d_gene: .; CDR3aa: CASSRTLLGTEAFF; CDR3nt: TGTGCCAGCAGCCGAACTCTTCTAGGAACTGAAGCTTTCTTT
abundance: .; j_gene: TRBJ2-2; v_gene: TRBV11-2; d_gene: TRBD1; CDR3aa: CASSLGQGAGNTGELFF; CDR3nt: TGTGCCAGCAGTCTCGGGCAGGGGGCGGGGAACACCGGGGAGCTGTTTTTT
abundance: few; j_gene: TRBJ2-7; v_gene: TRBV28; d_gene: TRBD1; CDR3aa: CASRTGGPREQYF; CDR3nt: TGTGCCAGCAGGACAGGGGGTCCCCGGGAGCAGTACTTC
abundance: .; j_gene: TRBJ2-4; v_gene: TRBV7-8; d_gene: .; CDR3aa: CASSSERVGKNIQYF; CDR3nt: TGTGCCAGCAGCTCAGAGAGGGTAGGCAAAAACATTCAGTACTTC
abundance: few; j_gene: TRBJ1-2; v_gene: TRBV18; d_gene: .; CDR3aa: CASSPRTEPHGYTF; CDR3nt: TGTGCCAGCTCACCACGGACAGAGCCGCATGGCTACACCTTC
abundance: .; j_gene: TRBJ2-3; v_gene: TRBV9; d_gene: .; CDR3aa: CASSAKLVHTQYF; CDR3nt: TGTGCCAGCAGCGCGAAACTAGTGCATACGCAGTATTTT
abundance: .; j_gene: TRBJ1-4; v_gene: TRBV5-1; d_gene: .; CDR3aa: CASSRDEGRGEKLFF; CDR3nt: TGCGCCAGCAGCCGCGACGAGGGGAGGGGAGAAAAACTGTTTTTT
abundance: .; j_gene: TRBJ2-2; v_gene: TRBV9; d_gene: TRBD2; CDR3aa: CASSVLAGGANTGELFF; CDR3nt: TGTGCCAGCAGCGTACTAGCGGGGGGCGCGAACACCGGGGAGCTGTTTTTT
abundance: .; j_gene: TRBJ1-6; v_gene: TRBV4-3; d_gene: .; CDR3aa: CASSQDRRAGSPLHF; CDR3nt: TGCGCCAGCAGCCAAGATAGGAGGGCCGGCTCACCCCTCCACTTT
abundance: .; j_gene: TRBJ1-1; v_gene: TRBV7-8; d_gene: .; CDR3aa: CASSRSRDPRQPNTEAFF; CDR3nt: TGTGCCAGCAGCAGATCCAGGGATCCGAGACAGCCGAACACTGAAGCTTTCTTT
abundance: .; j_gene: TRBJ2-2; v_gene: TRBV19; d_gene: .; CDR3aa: CASSMQGGVNTGELFF; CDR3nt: TGTGCCAGTAGTATGCAAGGGGGTGTGAACACCGGGGAGCTGTTTTTT
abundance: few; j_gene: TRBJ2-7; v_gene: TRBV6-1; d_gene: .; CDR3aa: CASCRGTHYEQYF; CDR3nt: TGTGCCAGCTGCCGGGGAACCCACTACGAGCAGTACTTC
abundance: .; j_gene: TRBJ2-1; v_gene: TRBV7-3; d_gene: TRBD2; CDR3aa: CASSLIGGGQNNEQFF; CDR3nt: TGTGCCAGCAGCTTAATAGGCGGGGGTCAGAACAATGAGCAGTTCTTC
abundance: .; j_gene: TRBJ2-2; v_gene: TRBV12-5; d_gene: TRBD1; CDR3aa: CASALAPGTGVTGELFF; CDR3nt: TGTGCTAGTGCATTGGCCCCCGGGACAGGGGTAACCGGGGAGCTGTTTTTT
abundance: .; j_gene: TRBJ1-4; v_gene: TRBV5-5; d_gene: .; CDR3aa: CASTRNEKLFF; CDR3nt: TGTGCCAGCACCCGTAATGAAAAACTGTTTTTT
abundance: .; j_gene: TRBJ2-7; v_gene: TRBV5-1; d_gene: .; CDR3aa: CASKFGGGFYEQYF; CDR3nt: TGCGCCAGCAAGTTTGGTGGAGGGTTTTACGAGCAGTACTTC
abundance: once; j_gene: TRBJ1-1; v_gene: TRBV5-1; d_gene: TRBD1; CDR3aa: CASSPHARPGQGAPGDTEAFF; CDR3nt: TGCGCCAGCAGCCCACATGCGAGGCCGGGACAGGGGGCACCGGGGGACACTGAAGCTTTCTTT
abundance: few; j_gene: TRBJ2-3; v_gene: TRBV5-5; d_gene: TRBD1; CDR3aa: CASSFLDRGDTQYF; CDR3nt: TGTGCCAGCAGCTTTCTCGACAGGGGTGATACGCAGTATTTT